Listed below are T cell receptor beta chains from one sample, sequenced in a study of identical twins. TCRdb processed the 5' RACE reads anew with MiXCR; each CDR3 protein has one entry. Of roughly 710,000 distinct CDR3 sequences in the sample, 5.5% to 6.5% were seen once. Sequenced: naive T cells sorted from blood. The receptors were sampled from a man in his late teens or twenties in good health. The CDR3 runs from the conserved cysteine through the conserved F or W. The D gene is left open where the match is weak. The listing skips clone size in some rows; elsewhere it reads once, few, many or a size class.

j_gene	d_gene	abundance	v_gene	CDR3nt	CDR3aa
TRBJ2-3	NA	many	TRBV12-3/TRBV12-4	TGTGCCAGCAGTTTAATACGGGCCACAGATACGCAGTATTTT	CASSLIRATDTQYF
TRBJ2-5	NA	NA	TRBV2	TGTGCCAGCAGGAGCAGGGTACGCCGGGAGACCCAGTACTTC	CASRSRVRRETQYF
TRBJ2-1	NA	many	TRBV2	TGTGCCAGCAGTGGTCTTGGGCAGAGCTCCTACAATGAGCAGTTCTTC	CASSGLGQSSYNEQFF
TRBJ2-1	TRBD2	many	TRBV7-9	TGTGCCAGCAGCTTAGCTGCTAGCGGGAGGGACTACAATGAGCAGTTCTTC	CASSLAASGRDYNEQFF
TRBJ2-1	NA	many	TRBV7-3	TGTGCCAGCAGCTTATTTTTCCCCCTGAGCGACTCCAATGAGCAGTTCTTC	CASSLFFPLSDSNEQFF
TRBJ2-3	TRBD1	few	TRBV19	TGTGCCAGTAGGACGACAGGGGCGAGCACAGATACGCAGTATTTT	CASRTTGASTDTQYF
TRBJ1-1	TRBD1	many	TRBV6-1	TGTGCCAGCACCCCAACTAGGTCAGGGGGACGCGCTGAAGCTTTCTTT	CASTPTRSGGRAEAFF
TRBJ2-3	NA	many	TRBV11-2	TGTGCCAGCAGCTTCAATCTTGCAGGGGGGGGGCAGTATTTT	CASSFNLAGGGQYF
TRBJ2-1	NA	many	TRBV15	TGTGCCACCAGCGGTAAAGTGGATGAGCAGTTCTTC	CATSGKVDEQFF
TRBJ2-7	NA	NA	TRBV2	TGTGCCAGCACGCAGGAAACCTACGAGCAGTACTTC	CASTQETYEQYF
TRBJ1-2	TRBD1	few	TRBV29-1	TGCAGCGTGGTAGACAGGGACCGTAACTATGGCTACACCTTC	CSVVDRDRNYGYTF
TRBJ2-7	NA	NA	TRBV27	TGTGCCAGCAGTTTTTCAGGGGAGTCGGGACTACCCTTTTACGAGCAGTACTTC	CASSFSGESGLPFYEQYF
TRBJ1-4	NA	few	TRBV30	TGTGCCTGGAGTCATGGCAGGCTCGGAACTAATGAAAAACTGTTTTTT	CAWSHGRLGTNEKLFF
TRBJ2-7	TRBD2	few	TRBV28	TGTGCCAGCAGCACTAGCGGGATGAGCCTATACGAGCAGTACTTC	CASSTSGMSLYEQYF
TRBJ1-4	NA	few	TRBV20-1	TGCAGTGCTCCTCTACGTTCGGTTTTCAATGAAAAACTGTTTTTT	CSAPLRSVFNEKLFF
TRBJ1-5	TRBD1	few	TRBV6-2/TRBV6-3	TGTGCCAGCAGCTCCGGGACAGTGTGGAATCAGCCCCAGCATTTT	CASSSGTVWNQPQHF
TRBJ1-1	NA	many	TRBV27	TGTGCCAGCAGTTTCACAGGGTCGGGCACTGAAGCTTTCTTT	CASSFTGSGTEAFF
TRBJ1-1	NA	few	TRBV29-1	TGCAGCGTTGCTCGGCTGGTTGACACTGAAGCTTTCTTT	CSVARLVDTEAFF
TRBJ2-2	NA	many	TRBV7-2	TGTGCCAGCAGCCCTAGGGTCGGGGAGCTGTTTTTT	CASSPRVGELFF
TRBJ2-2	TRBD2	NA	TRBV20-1	TGCAGTGCTAGAGTCTGGCTAGCGGGCACCGGGGAGCTGTTTTTT	CSARVWLAGTGELFF
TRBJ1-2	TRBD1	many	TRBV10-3	TGTGCCATCAGTGCCGGGACAGGGATCAACTATGGCTACACCTTC	CAISAGTGINYGYTF
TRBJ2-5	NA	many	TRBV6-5	TGTGCCAGCAGTTACTGGGGGAAAGAGACCCAGTACTTC	CASSYWGKETQYF
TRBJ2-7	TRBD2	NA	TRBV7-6	TGTGCCAGCAGCTTAGTAAGCGGGAGGGCCAAGGGCGAGCAGTACTTC	CASSLVSGRAKGEQYF